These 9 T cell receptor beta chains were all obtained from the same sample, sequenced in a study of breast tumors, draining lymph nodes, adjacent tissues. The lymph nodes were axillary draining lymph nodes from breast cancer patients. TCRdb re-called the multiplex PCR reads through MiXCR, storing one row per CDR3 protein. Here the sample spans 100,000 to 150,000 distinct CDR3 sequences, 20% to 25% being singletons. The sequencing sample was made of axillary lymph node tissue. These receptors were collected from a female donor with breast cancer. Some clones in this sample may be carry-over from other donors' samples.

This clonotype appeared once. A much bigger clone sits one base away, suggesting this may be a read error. Here the CDR3 DNA reads TGTGCCAGCGGTTACTCGAAGTTTAGCCGCACAGATACGCAGTATTTT. Translated, it gives CASGYSKFSRTDTQYF. The J gene is TRBJ2-3, the V gene TRBV6-2 or TRBV6-3; D uncertain. This CDR3 is 16 amino acids long. Germline CDR1 is MNHEY and CDR2 is SVGEGT.

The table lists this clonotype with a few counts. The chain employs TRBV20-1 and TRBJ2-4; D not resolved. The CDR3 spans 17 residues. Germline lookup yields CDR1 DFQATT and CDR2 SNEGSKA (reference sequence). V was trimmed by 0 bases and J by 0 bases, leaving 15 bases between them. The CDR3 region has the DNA TGCAGTGCTAGAGATCCCGGGCCTTCCTTAGCCAAAAACATTCAGTACTTC. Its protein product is CSARDPGPSLAKNIQYF.

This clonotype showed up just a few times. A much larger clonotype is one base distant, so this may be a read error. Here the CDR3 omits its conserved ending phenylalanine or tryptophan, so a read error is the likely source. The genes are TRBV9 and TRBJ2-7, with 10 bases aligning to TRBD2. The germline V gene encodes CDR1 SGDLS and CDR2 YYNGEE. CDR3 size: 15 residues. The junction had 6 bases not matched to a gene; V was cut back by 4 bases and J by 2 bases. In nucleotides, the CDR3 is TGTGCCAGCAGCTCAGGACTAGCGGAAACCTACGAGCAGTACTCC. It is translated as CASSSGLAETYEQYS.

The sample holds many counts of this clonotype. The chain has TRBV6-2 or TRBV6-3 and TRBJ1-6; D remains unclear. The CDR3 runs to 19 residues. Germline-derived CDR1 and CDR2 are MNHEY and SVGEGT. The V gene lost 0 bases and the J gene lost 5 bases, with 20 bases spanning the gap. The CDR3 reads CASSYSIGEWEADNSPLHF. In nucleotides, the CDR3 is TGTGCCAGCAGTTACTCGATTGGGGAATGGGAGGCGGATAATTCACCCCTCCACTTT.

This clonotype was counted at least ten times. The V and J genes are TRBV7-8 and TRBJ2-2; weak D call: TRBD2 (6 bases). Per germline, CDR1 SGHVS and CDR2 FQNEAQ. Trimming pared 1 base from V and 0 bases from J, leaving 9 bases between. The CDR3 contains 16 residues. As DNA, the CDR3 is TGTGCCAGCAGCTTAGTTTCGGGGGCGAACACCGGGGAGCTGTTTTTT. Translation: CASSLVSGANTGELFF. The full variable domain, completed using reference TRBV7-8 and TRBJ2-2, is GAGVSQSPRYKVAKRGQDVALRCDPISGHVSLFWYQQALGQGPEFLTYFQNEAQLDKSGLPSDRFFAERPEGSVSTLKIQRTQQEDSAVYLCASSLVSGANTGELFFGEGSRLTVL.

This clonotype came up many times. CDR3 DNA: TGTGCCAGCAGCTTGGAACTAGCGGGAGGGTCGCGGGAGACCCAGTACTTC. Translation gives CASSLELAGGSRETQYF. The rearrangement uses TRBV5-4 and TRBJ2-5; 13 nucleotides align to TRBD2. Germline assignment: CDR1 SGHNT and CDR2 YYREEE (reference sequence). The V and J ends lost 0 bases and 5 bases, in that order; junction bases with no gene match: 7. The CDR3 has 17 amino acids.

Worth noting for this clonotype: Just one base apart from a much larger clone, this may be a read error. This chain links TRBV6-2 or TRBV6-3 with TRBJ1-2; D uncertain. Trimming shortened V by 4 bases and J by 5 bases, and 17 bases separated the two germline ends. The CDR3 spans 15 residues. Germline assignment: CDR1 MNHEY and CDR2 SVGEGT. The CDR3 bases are TGTGCCAGCAGTTCCTCCCAGGCCCGGCTTTATGGCTACACCTTC. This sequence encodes CASSSSQARLYGYTF.

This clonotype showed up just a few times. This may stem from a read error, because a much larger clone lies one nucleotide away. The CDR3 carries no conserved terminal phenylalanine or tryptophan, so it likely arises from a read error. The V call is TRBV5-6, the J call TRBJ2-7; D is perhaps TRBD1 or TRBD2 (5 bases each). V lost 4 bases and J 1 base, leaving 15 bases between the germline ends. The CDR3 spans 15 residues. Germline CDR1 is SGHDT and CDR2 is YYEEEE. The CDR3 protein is CASSKRGGGSYEQYS. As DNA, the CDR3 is TGTGCCAGCAGCAAACGGGGCGGAGGTTCCTACGAGCAGTACTCC.

CDR3 nucleotides: TGTGCCAGCAGCTTGGCGGGCACTGAAGCTTTCTTT. Its protein product is CASSLAGTEAFF. The chain uses TRBV7-9 and TRBJ1-1, with D uncertain. Germline CDR1 reads SEHNR; CDR2 reads FQNEAQ (reference sequence). The CDR3 sequence is 12 residues long. V was shortened by 3 bases and J by 4 bases, with 6 bases between the two germline ends.